The sequence of this TCR beta chain was determined in a study of blood T cell repertoires in COVID-19. As for the study in general: Samples taken during acute and convalescent COVID-19 were collected in the United States, Italy and Spain. T cells, B-cell-depleted T cells, or PBMCs provided the cDNA or gDNA that served as material.

Data came from immunoSEQ multiplex PCR; TCRdb stores just in-frame clones and leaves some out. The data hold some 260,000 clones, with approximately 79% observed a single time. There are a few counts of this clone. CDR3 length: 15 residues. V lost 6 bases and J lost 0, with 15 bases in between. The germline CDR1 and CDR2 sequences are LNHDA and SQIVND (reference sequence). Sample: peripheral blood. The source is a woman older than 75 with active or convalescent COVID-19. The chain has TRBV19 and TRBJ2-7; maybe TRBD1 (6 bases). The CDR3 region has the DNA TGTGCCAGTAGAGAGGGACACTCGAGCTCCTACGAGCAGTACTTC. Protein: CASREGHSSSYEQYF.